This T cell receptor (beta chain) derives from a study of blood T cell repertoires in COVID-19. At the level of the study: The study drew acute and convalescent COVID-19 samples from the United States, Italy and Spain. PBMCs, B-cell-depleted T cells, or T cells provided the cDNA or gDNA that made up the material.

Study processing details: Nucleated cell number was recorded as an estimate derived from reference gene primer amplification. Assay: immunoSEQ multiplex PCR; the TCRdb copy retains only in-frame clones and omits some. V and J calls and clone size are copied from that table; D and trimming were computed from the DNA. The data contain around 91,000 clones, around 82% of them singletons. The V end lost 1 base, the J end lost 4 bases, and 14 bases lay between the germline ends. Germline V lookup: CDR1 SGDLS, CDR2 YYNGEE. There are 16 residues in the CDR3. Sequenced: peripheral blood. The chain employs TRBV9 and TRBJ2-2, with D unclear. The TCR originated in a human donor in a cohort sampled during active COVID-19. This CDR3 is CASSVFGDPTTGELFF. The CDR3 nucleotides read TGTGCCAGCAGCGTATTCGGAGACCCAACCACCGGGGAGCTGTTTTTT.